The 18 T cell receptor beta chains in this list originate from one sample, sequenced in a study of blood T cell repertoires in COVID-19. The assay was immunoSEQ multiplex PCR, and TCRdb's table has in-frame clones only and misses some. This sample carries about 210,000 clones, around 82% of them seen once, and the ten largest clones take about 4.3%. Source material: PBMCs or T cells enriched from blood (not recorded which). Receptors originate from a man between 25 and 39 years old with acute COVID-19.

The V call is TRBV9, the J call TRBJ2-5; D may be TRBD2 (6 bases). V was trimmed by 4 bases and J by 4 bases, leaving 17 bases between them. This CDR3 region has 15 residues. The V gene's germline CDR1 is SGDLS and CDR2 YYNGEE. CDR3 residues: CASSPRREGLETQYF. The DNA for the CDR3 is TGTGCCAGCAGCCCCAGGAGGGAAGGTCTAGAGACCCAGTACTTC.

This clone occurred a few times. CDR3 nucleotide sequence: TGTGCCAGCGGACACGCGAATTCACCCCTCCACTTT. It translates to CASGHANSPLHF. This chain links TRBV4-2 with TRBJ1-6; a possible D gene is TRBD1 (5 bases). This CDR3 is built from 12 residues. The germline V and J ends were trimmed by 8 bases and 7 bases, with 9 bases remaining between them. Looked up from germline, CDR1 is LGHNA and CDR2 is YNFKEQ.

This clone was observed once. This chain joins TRBV10-2 and TRBJ2-5; D ambiguous. Trimming removed 2 bases at V and 1 base at J, with 5 bases between. CDR1 and CDR2 from the germline V gene are WSHSY and SAAADI. CDR3 length: 13 residues. The CDR3 nucleotides read TGCGCCAGCAGTGAGCACAGCCAAGAGACCCAGTACTTC. It translates to CASSEHSQETQYF.

This clone showed up just once. A much bigger clone sits one base away, suggesting this may be a read error. The rearrangement joins TRBV5-1 to TRBJ2-1, with D unresolved. Germline V gene sequence: CDR1 SGHRS, CDR2 YFSETQ. This CDR3 has 13 amino acids. The V and J ends lost 0 bases and 4 bases respectively, with 5 bases between them. CDR3 sequence reads: CASSLDRYNEQFF. Written as DNA, the CDR3 is TGCGCCAGCAGCTTGGACAGATACAATGAGCAGTTCTTC.

V usage is TRBV27 and J usage is TRBJ2-5, with D hard to call. Per germline, CDR1 MNHEY and CDR2 SMNVEV (reference sequence). This CDR3 is 13 amino acids long. V gave up 1 base and J gave up 1 base, with 4 bases separating them. The CDR3 nucleotides are TGTGCCAGCAGTTTATTATCCCAAGAGACCCAGTACTTC. Amino acid sequence: CASSLLSQETQYF.

Only a few counts were recorded for this clone. J is TRBJ1-2 and V is TRBV9, with 9 nucleotides matching TRBD1. CDR1 SGDLS and CDR2 YYNGEE come from the germline V gene. The J segment lost 4 bases and the V segment lost 3 bases, leaving 7 bases of the junction unmatched. The CDR3 extends over 15 amino acids. In DNA, the CDR3 is TGTGCCAGCAGCGGTACAGGGGGCGGTAGCTATGGCTACACCTTC. It translates to CASSGTGGGSYGYTF.

This clone has just one count. Compared with germline, one end of the junction differs, possibly owing to a read error. The chain employs TRBV18 and TRBJ2-1, with 8 bases identical to TRBD1. The germline CDR1 and CDR2 sequences are KGHSH and LQKENI. This CDR3 is built from 16 residues. The CDR3 sequence: CASSPPEDRAIHEQFF. The CDR3 coding sequence is TGTGCCAGCTCGCCACCGGAGGACAGGGCCATCCATGAGCAGTTCTTC.

The chain has TRBV24-1 and TRBJ2-1, with D perhaps TRBD1 (5 bases). Germline V gene data show CDR1 as KGHDR and CDR2 as SFDVKD. This CDR3 is built from 13 residues. Trimming pared 5 bases from V and 6 bases from J, leaving 10 bases between. As DNA, the CDR3 is TGTGCCACCAGTGGCACCAGGGCCAATGAGCAGTTCTTC. Its translation is CATSGTRANEQFF.

This clone was observed once. This chain uses TRBV24-1 with TRBJ2-7, with 7 bases identical to TRBD1. V shed 4 bases, J shed 6 bases, and the junction held 5 bases outside the gene matches. Per the germline V gene, CDR1 is KGHDR and CDR2 is SFDVKD. The CDR3 length is 13 residues. DNA for the CDR3: TGTGCCACCAGTGAGACAGGGAACCGCGAGCAGTACTTC. Protein: CATSETGNREQYF.

This chain joins TRBV1 and TRBJ2-3; the table gives TRBD2 as D, unverified against the DNA. TRBV1 is noted as a pseudogene. The CDR3 extends over 15 amino acids. The CDR3 region has the DNA TGCACCAGCAGTTCTAGCGGGGGCCCAACAGATACGCAGTATTTT. Its protein is CTSSSSGGPTDTQYF.

This clone was detected a few times. The J gene is TRBJ2-7, the V gene TRBV9, with 7 bases aligning to TRBD2. This CDR3 spans 14 amino acids. Germline CDR1 is SGDLS and CDR2 is YYNGEE. V shed 1 base, J shed 1 base, and the junction held 2 bases outside the gene matches. CDR3 nucleotide sequence: TGTGCCAGCAGCGTACATAGCGGGTCCTACGAGCAGTACTTC. This translates into CASSVHSGSYEQYF.

The J gene is TRBJ1-1, the V gene TRBV5-4; D unclear. V gave up 5 bases and J gave up 5 bases, with 22 bases separating them. The CDR3 runs 16 residues. Germline CDR1 and CDR2: SGHNT and YYREEE (reference sequence). The CDR3 sequence: CASSPPPGVWSTEAFF. The CDR3 DNA reads as TGTGCCAGCAGTCCACCACCCGGGGTCTGGTCGACTGAAGCTTTCTTT.

V and J are TRBV9 and TRBJ1-4, with 8 bases lining up with TRBD1. The CDR3 extends over 16 amino acids. The germline gives CDR1 SGDLS, CDR2 YYNGEE. V shed 0 bases, J shed 0 bases, and the junction held 1 base outside the gene matches. Written as DNA, the CDR3 is TGTGCCAGCAGCGTAGGCAGGGGGCCAACTAATGAAAAACTGTTTTTT. The encoded protein is CASSVGRGPTNEKLFF.

The chain employs TRBV7-6 and TRBJ2-6; no firm D call. Germline values: CDR1 SGHVS, CDR2 FNYEAQ. There are 15 residues in the CDR3. V gave up 5 bases and J gave up 0 bases, with 8 bases separating them. The CDR3 here is CASSALSSGANVLTF. DNA for the CDR3: TGTGCCAGCAGCGCTCTCAGCTCTGGGGCCAACGTCCTGACTTTC.

The genes are TRBV18 and TRBJ1-5; D unclear. The V end lost 6 bases, the J end lost 4 bases, and 10 bases lay between the germline ends. The CDR3 is 13 amino acids. CDR1 is KGHSH, CDR2 LQKENI, per germline. The CDR3 DNA reads TGTGCCAGCTCCCAAATTACTAATCAGCCCCAGCATTTT. This sequence encodes CASSQITNQPQHF.

The CDR3 protein is CASRSTGDTEAFF. The CDR3 bases are TGTGCCAGCAGATCCACAGGGGACACTGAAGCTTTCTTT. The V call is TRBV6-4, the J call TRBJ1-1, with 7 bases aligning to TRBD1. The germline gives CDR1 MRHNA, CDR2 SNTAGT. There are 13 residues in the CDR3. Germline trimming cut 6 bases from V and 3 bases from J; bases unmatched to any gene: 4.

The chain links TRBV3-1 (or the pseudogene TRBV3-2) to TRBJ2-3; 9 bases line up with TRBD1. This CDR3 is built from 15 residues. V was pared by 4 bases and J by 3 bases, with 5 bases of the junction left unmatched. Germline lookup yields CDR1 LGHDT and CDR2 YNNKEL (reference sequence). As DNA, the CDR3 is TGTGCCAGCAGCCGCACAGGGGGCTTTACAGATACGCAGTATTTT. Encoded protein: CASSRTGGFTDTQYF.

The V gene is TRBV11-2, the J gene TRBJ2-2, with 11 positions matching TRBD1. V lost 5 bases and J lost 5; bases outside the gene matches: 4. The CDR3 sequence is 15 residues long. Germline CDR1 SGHAT, CDR2 FQNNGV. CDR3 protein: CASSRGQGGTGELFF. DNA for the CDR3: TGTGCCAGCAGCCGGGGACAGGGGGGAACCGGGGAGCTGTTTTTT.